This TCR beta chain was recorded in a study of cytomegalovirus exposure and HLA in healthy donors. Each donor's status was that of a healthy bone marrow donor. General study points: A few CMV-associated chains were confirmed in vitro to be specific for CMV antigens. Earlier findings revealed that most TCR beta V segments proved productive either about 87% or about 30% of the time. Within a later analysis, the majority of CMV-associated TCR beta chains appeared HLA-restricted.

This CDR3 spans 12 amino acids. Germline V lookup: CDR1 SNHLY, CDR2 FYNNEI. V was clipped by 4 bases and J by 7 bases; unmatched bases: 2. Amplification used 60 Vbeta primers and 13 Jbeta primers. This table comes from immunoSEQ multiplex PCR, and its TCRdb copy is limited to in-frame clones, with some not included. The table lists 200,000 to 250,000 clones, 55% to 75% of them singletons, with less than 3% in the top ten. This clone turned up a few times. The antigen remains unidentified. Sequenced: PBMCs. The genes are TRBV2 and TRBJ2-7; 9 bases are shared with TRBD1. This sequence was found in a man aged 40-50 years in good health and CMV-seropositive. The CDR3 bases are TGTGCCAGCAGTGGGGGACAGGGTGAGCAGTACTTC. Amino acids: CASSGGQGEQYF.